This is a list of T cell receptor beta chains from one sample in a study of control samples from healthy donors and cancer patients. Clones were read by immunoSEQ multiplex PCR, and TCRdb kept only the in-frame ones, dropping some. This sample has under 150,000 clones, with over 75% found just once. Sequenced sample: blood. Receptors originate from a man between 60 and 75 years old in good health. Each CDR3 is given with its conserved first and last residue. Each record gives: D gene, J gene, V gene, clone size, CDR3 protein, CDR3 DNA. A D gene is named only where the DNA matches it firmly. Rows give clone size only sometimes, using once, few, many, or a class for an expanded clone.

NA | TRBJ2-5 | TRBV5-5 | NA | CASSLSTDPTKETQYF | TGTGCCAGCAGCTTGTCTACGGACCCTACTAAAGAGACCCAGTACTTC
TRBD2 | TRBJ2-2 | TRBV3-1/TRBV3-2 | NA | CASSQRDYPFTGELFF | TGTGCCAGCAGCCAACGGGACTATCCCTTCACCGGGGAGCTGTTTTTT
NA | TRBJ1-5 | TRBV7-2 | once | CASSLEGIGNQPQHF | TGTGCCAGCAGCTTAGAGGGGATTGGGAATCAGCCCCAGCATTTT
NA | TRBJ2-3 | TRBV12-3/TRBV12-4 | NA | CASSWTGDTQYF | TGTGCCAGCAGTTGGACTGGAGATACGCAGTATTTT
NA | TRBJ1-1 | TRBV25-1 | NA | CASSAYREGTEAFF | TGTGCCAGCAGTGCCTACCGGGAGGGCACTGAAGCTTTCTTT
NA | TRBJ2-6 | TRBV10-3 | NA | CAISESAGANVLTF | TGTGCCATCAGTGAGTCGGCTGGGGCCAACGTCCTGACTTTC
NA | TRBJ2-3 | TRBV11-2 | NA | CASSPGTLVTDTQYF | TGTGCCAGCAGCCCTGGGACCTTGGTCACAGATACGCAGTATTTT
NA | TRBJ1-1 | TRBV5-6 | NA | CASSLFQGMNTEAFF | TGTGCCAGCAGCTTGTTCCAGGGGATGAACACTGAAGCTTTCTTT
NA | TRBJ2-7 | TRBV5-1 | NA | CASSLRQLAYEQYF | TGCGCCAGCAGCTTGCGGCAGTTAGCCTACGAGCAGTACTTC
TRBD1 | TRBJ1-4 | TRBV7-2 | NA | CASGIQATGAVEKLFF | TGTGCCAGCGGTATCCAAGCGACAGGGGCTGTTGAAAAACTGTTTTTT
TRBD2 | TRBJ2-2 | TRBV6-4 | NA | CASSAASGVAGELFF | TGTGCCAGCAGTGCTGCTAGCGGGGTAGCCGGGGAGCTGTTTTTT
NA | TRBJ1-3 | TRBV28 | NA | CASGLPAASGNTIYF | TGTGCCAGCGGTCTCCCGGCGGCCTCTGGAAACACCATATATTTT
NA | TRBJ1-1 | TRBV6-5 | few | CASSYEGVGAEAFF | TGTGCCAGCAGTTACGAGGGGGTGGGAGCTGAAGCTTTCTTT
TRBD2 | TRBJ2-5 | TRBV6-2/TRBV6-3 | once | CASSPGLAGASETQYF | TGTGCCAGCAGTCCCGGACTAGCGGGGGCTTCTGAGACCCAGTACTTC
NA | TRBJ2-3 | TRBV4-3 | NA | CASSQDGGAADTQYF | TGCGCCAGCAGCCAAGATGGGGGGGCGGCAGATACGCAGTATTTT
NA | TRBJ2-6 | TRBV4-1 | NA | CASSQASGGAGANVLTF | TGCGCCAGCAGCCAAGCCTCGGGGGGCGCTGGGGCCAACGTCCTGACTTTC
NA | TRBJ2-1 | TRBV9 | NA | CASSPREKTYNEQFF | TGTGCCAGCAGCCCCCGGGAAAAAACCTACAATGAGCAGTTCTTC
NA | TRBJ2-7 | TRBV6-5 | NA | CASNFLISPTYEQYF | TGTGCCAGCAATTTCTTGATATCTCCTACCTACGAGCAGTACTTC
NA | TRBJ2-7 | TRBV9 | NA | CASSVSGTTYEQYF | TGTGCCAGCAGCGTCTCGGGGACAACCTACGAGCAGTACTTC
NA | TRBJ2-3 | TRBV18 | NA | CASSQAWGGRTDTQYF | TGTGCCAGCTCACAGGCATGGGGGGGCCGCACAGATACGCAGTATTTT
NA | TRBJ2-3 | TRBV11-2 | NA | CASSLDYQGYADTQYF | TGTGCCAGCAGCTTAGATTATCAGGGTTATGCAGATACGCAGTATTTT
NA | TRBJ1-2 | TRBV4-3 | NA | CASSQVRGSNYGYTF | TGCGCCAGCAGCCAAGTAAGGGGGTCTAACTATGGCTACACCTTC
NA | TRBJ1-5 | TRBV18 | few | CASSLTSRNQPQHF | TGTGCCAGCTCACTGACAAGTCGTAATCAGCCCCAGCATTTT
TRBD1 | TRBJ1-2 | TRBV2 | NA | CASRPRTGEAGYTF | TGTGCCAGCAGACCCCGGACAGGGGAGGCTGGCTACACCTTC
NA | TRBJ2-7 | TRBV19 | NA | CASSLKPSDWKQYF | TGTGCCAGCTCCCTTAAGCCCAGCGACTGGAAGCAGTACTTC
NA | TRBJ1-1 | TRBV28 | NA | CASSRVGSGPEAFF | TGTGCCAGCAGTAGAGTGGGCTCGGGCCCTGAAGCTTTCTTT
NA | TRBJ1-2 | TRBV19 | NA | CASSIGGQKGYTF | TGTGCCAGTAGTATAGGCGGACAAAAAGGCTACACCTTC
NA | TRBJ2-7 | TRBV25-1 | NA | CASSERRAYEQYF | TGTGCCAGCAGTGAGCGGCGGGCCTACGAGCAGTACTTC
TRBD2 | TRBJ2-3 | TRBV5-1 | NA | CASSLAGGNTQYF | TGCGCCAGCAGCTTGGCCGGGGGGAATACGCAGTATTTT
NA | TRBJ1-6 | TRBV28 | NA | CASRPGHFTSPLHF | TGTGCCAGCAGACCGGGACACTTTACTTCACCCCTCCACTTT
NA | TRBJ2-1 | TRBV7-2 | NA | CASSRVVGDEQFF | TGTGCCAGCAGCCGGGTGGTGGGTGATGAGCAGTTCTTC
NA | TRBJ1-1 | TRBV7-9 | NA | CASSGWYTEAFF | TGTGCCAGCAGCGGCTGGTACACTGAAGCTTTCTTT
NA | TRBJ1-1 | TRBV5-1 | NA | CASSPQGLNTEAFF | TGCGCCAGCAGTCCCCAGGGCCTGAACACTGAAGCTTTCTTT
TRBD2 | TRBJ2-2 | TRBV3-1/TRBV3-2 | NA | CASSQGGAGYTGELFF | TGTGCCAGCAGCCAAGGGGGAGCGGGGTACACCGGGGAGCTGTTTTTT
TRBD1 | TRBJ1-4 | TRBV11-2 | NA | CASSLGQGLNEKLFF | TGTGCCAGCAGCTTAGGACAGGGCCTTAATGAAAAACTGTTTTTT
NA | TRBJ2-3 | TRBV19 | NA | CASTPGQGNSDTQYF | TGTGCCAGTACCCCTGGGCAGGGGAATTCAGATACGCAGTATTTT
TRBD1 | TRBJ1-5 | TRBV6-1 | few | CASSEGPGQGYSNQPQHF | TGTGCCAGCAGTGAAGGACCGGGACAGGGATATAGCAATCAGCCCCAGCATTTT
NA | TRBJ1-4 | TRBV5-4 | NA | CASSLSNNEKLFF | TGTGCCAGCAGCTTGTCAAATAATGAAAAACTGTTTTTT
NA | TRBJ1-4 | TRBV7-9 | NA | CASSFGHGPEKLFF | TGTGCCAGCAGCTTCGGACATGGTCCTGAAAAACTGTTTTTT
TRBD2 | TRBJ2-1 | TRBV28 | NA | CASSPKRGLNEQFF | TGTGCCAGCAGCCCGAAGCGGGGGCTCAATGAGCAGTTCTTC
NA | TRBJ1-6 | TRBV25-1 | once | CASSVGALNSPLHF | TGTGCCAGCAGTGTCGGGGCGTTGAATTCACCCCTCCACTTT
TRBD2 | TRBJ2-1 | TRBV30 | NA | CACLTSGTYNEQFF | TGTGCCTGCCTGACTAGCGGAACCTACAATGAGCAGTTCTTC
NA | TRBJ2-2 | TRBV10-3 | NA | CAISPGAVAGELFF | TGTGCCATCAGTCCGGGGGCGGTTGCCGGGGAGCTGTTTTTT